This TCR beta chain was identified during a study of blood T cells in healthy people across ages. With a J-beta primer mix and a sample-barcoded 5' primer, a second PCR ran roughly 6 to 11 cycles. From the 5' RACE reads, TCRdb called clonotypes with MiXCR, one entry per CDR3 protein. The table lists fewer than 700,000 distinct CDR3 sequences, around 48% of them singletons. CDR3 length: 16 amino acids. The trim removed 3 bases at V and 7 bases at J, leaving 11 bases unmatched. Per germline, CDR1 SGHKS and CDR2 YYEKEE (reference sequence). This TCR was recovered from an older man in good health. The chain recombines TRBV5-5 with TRBJ2-1; 9 bases are a match to TRBD2. The sample taken for sequencing was blood. The CDR3 nucleotides read TGTGCCAGCAGCTCCGACTCCGGACTAGCGCGGAATGAGCAGTTCTTC. The encoded protein is CASSSDSGLARNEQFF.